One sample yielded the 18 T cell receptor beta chains listed below, sequenced in a study of cytomegalovirus exposure and HLA in healthy donors. Here immunoSEQ multiplex PCR was the method, and the copy in TCRdb shows in-frame clones only, minus some. The data hold 100,000 to 150,000 clones, with 95% to 96% observed a single time. The sample was PBMCs. The receptors come from a man aged 18 to 29 in good health and CMV-seronegative.

The chain's CDR3 is CASSHRQAGPQHF. For the CDR3, the DNA is TGTGCCAGTAGTCACCGACAGGCCGGGCCCCAGCATTTT. The rearrangement uses TRBV19 and TRBJ1-5; D is possibly TRBD1 (6 bases). This CDR3 region has 13 residues. Germline V gives CDR1 LNHDA, CDR2 SQIVND (reference sequence). With 5 bases removed from V and 9 bases from J, the gap between germline ends came to 14 bases.

The chain couples TRBV27 to TRBJ2-7; tentatively, D is TRBD1 (5 bases). Germline CDR1 MNHEY, CDR2 SMNVEV (reference sequence). V was shortened by 6 bases and J by 3 bases, with 9 bases between the two germline ends. This CDR3 spans 12 amino acids. CDR3 loop: CASSDDSYEQYF. The CDR3 DNA reads as TGTGCCAGCAGCGATGACAGCTACGAGCAGTACTTC.

The chain has TRBV27 and TRBJ2-3, with TRBD1 identical over 8 bases. Germline loops: CDR1 MNHEY, CDR2 SMNVEV (reference sequence). This CDR3 spans 15 amino acids. Trimming cost V 7 bases and J 8 bases; bases outside gene matches: 14. This CDR3 is CASNGAGQATGTQYF. The DNA for the CDR3 is TGTGCCAGCAACGGGGCGGGACAGGCGACCGGTACGCAGTATTTT.

The chain uses TRBV9 and TRBJ2-7; the D gene is possibly TRBD1 (5 bases). Germline V gene data show CDR1 as SGDLS and CDR2 as YYNGEE. The V end was cut by 4 bases, the J end by 1 base, with 9 bases between. The CDR3 covers 13 residues. The CDR3 protein is CASSPDSSYEQYF. CDR3 nucleotides: TGTGCCAGCAGCCCCGACAGTTCCTACGAGCAGTACTTC.

The sample holds one count of this clone. This chain links TRBV30 with TRBJ2-7, with D possibly TRBD2 on 5 matching bases. The V end lost 4 bases, the J end lost 7 bases, and 23 bases lay between the germline ends. The CDR3 is 15 residues long. Germline assignment: CDR1 GTSNPN and CDR2 SVGIG (reference sequence). The CDR3 DNA is TGTGCCTGGACCTCTCCCTCTGGCTCCTGGAGGGAGCAGTACTTC. Amino acids: CAWTSPSGSWREQYF.

This sequence joins TRBV5-4 and TRBJ2-7, with D perhaps TRBD1 (5 bases). The V gene lost 2 bases and the J gene lost 2 bases, with 11 bases spanning the gap. Germline values: CDR1 SGHNT, CDR2 YYREEE (reference sequence). This CDR3 spans 14 amino acids. The CDR3 sequence: CASSFQGTAYEQYF. CDR3 DNA sequence: TGTGCCAGCAGCTTCCAGGGAACGGCCTACGAGCAGTACTTC.

The gene calls are TRBV18 and TRBJ2-7; tentatively, D is TRBD1 (7 bases). This CDR3 is built from 16 residues. Germline CDR1 is KGHSH and CDR2 is LQKENI. V lost 3 bases to trimming and J lost 3 bases, with 18 bases between them. The CDR3 spells CASSPLSAGGNYEQYF. The CDR3 bases are TGTGCCAGCTCACCTCTCTCGGCAGGGGGGAACTACGAGCAGTACTTC.

The chain has TRBV2 and TRBJ2-1, with a possible D match to TRBD1 (5 bases). Between the trimmed V and J ends, which lost 8 bases and 10 bases, there was a span of 18 bases. The CDR3 consists of 13 residues. Looked up from germline, CDR1 is SNHLY and CDR2 is FYNNEI. The CDR3 DNA is TGTGCCAGCGGGCGGCAGGGCCGATACGAGCAGTTCTTC. As protein: CASGRQGRYEQFF.

The V call is TRBV13, the J call TRBJ2-7; 8 bases fit TRBD2. Per germline, CDR1 PRHDT and CDR2 FYEKMQ (reference sequence). The CDR3 is made up of 14 amino acids. V trimming: 2 bases; J trimming: 2 bases; junction bases outside the gene matches: 2. CDR3: CASSLSGSAYEQYF. In DNA form, the CDR3 reads TGTGCCAGCAGCTTAAGCGGGAGTGCCTACGAGCAGTACTTC.

The V and J genes are TRBV15 and TRBJ2-5, with D tentatively TRBD1 (5 bases). V shed 8 bases and J shed 5 bases, with 18 bases lying between them. This CDR3 has 14 residues. Per germline, CDR1 LNHNV and CDR2 YYDKDF (reference sequence). The CDR3 protein is CATARGRFDETQYF. CDR3 bases: TGTGCCACCGCAAGGGGCAGATTTGATGAGACCCAGTACTTC.

This clone was recorded once. The chain carries TRBV7-2 and TRBJ2-3; D not resolved. Between the trimmed V and J ends, which lost 5 bases and 13 bases, there was a span of 19 bases. Germline CDR1 and CDR2: SGHTA and FQGNSA. There are 13 residues in the CDR3. CDR3 in amino acids: CASSPPGLGLKYF. For the CDR3, the DNA is TGTGCCAGCAGCCCCCCCGGGTTAGGTCTAAAGTATTTT. Based on the CDR3 plus reference TRBV7-2 and TRBJ2-3, the full variable domain is GAGVSQSPSNKVTEKGKDVELRCDPISGHTALYWYRQSLGQGLEFLIYFQGNSAPDKSGLPSDRFSAERTGGSVSTLTIQRTQQEDSAVYLCASSPPGLGLKYFGPGTRLTVL.

The gene calls are TRBV29-1 and TRBJ2-7; maybe TRBD2 (6 bases). V lost 4 bases to trimming and J lost 5 bases, with 15 bases between them. Germline V gene sequence: CDR1 SQVTM, CDR2 ANQGSEA. This CDR3 contains 13 residues. CDR3 coding DNA: TGCAGCGTTGGACTAGGCTACCTGGACGAGCAGTACTTC. This encodes CSVGLGYLDEQYF.

V gene TRBV19 combines with J gene TRBJ1-5; 7 nucleotides align to TRBD1. J gave up 7 bases and V 4 bases, and 7 bases lay outside the gene matches. The germline CDR1 and CDR2 sequences are LNHDA and SQIVND (reference sequence). This CDR3 is 14 amino acids long. The CDR3, as DNA: TGTGCCAGTAGTACAAACAGGGGTGGGCAGCCCCAGCATTTT. It specifies CASSTNRGGQPQHF.

The chain employs TRBV11-3 and TRBJ2-1; 7 bases are shared with TRBD1. Trimming removed 3 bases from V and 5 bases from J; junction bases left unmatched: 7. The germline gives CDR1 SGHNT, CDR2 YENEEA. This CDR3 is built from 15 residues. The CDR3 is CASSFTTGDDNEQFF. Written as DNA, the CDR3 is TGTGCCAGCAGCTTTACAACAGGGGATGACAATGAGCAGTTCTTC.

The V gene is TRBV10-3, the J gene TRBJ1-2; a weak D match, TRBD1 (6 bases). This CDR3 contains 14 residues. Trimming pared 4 bases from V and 4 bases from J, leaving 13 bases between. The germline V gene has CDR1 ENHRY and CDR2 SYGVKD. The DNA of the CDR3 is TGTGCCATCAGTGGCCGGGACACCACCTATGGCTACACCTTC. It is translated as CAISGRDTTYGYTF.

This chain connects TRBV19 to TRBJ1-2; tentative D call: TRBD1 (6 bases). Germline V gene data show CDR1 as LNHDA and CDR2 as SQIVND (reference sequence). V was shortened by 4 bases and J by 4 bases, with 16 bases between the two germline ends. This CDR3 has 15 residues. CDR3 region: CASSTAGAPLYGYTF. Here the CDR3 DNA reads TGTGCCAGTAGTACCGCAGGGGCCCCTCTCTATGGCTACACCTTC.

The chain has TRBV6-5 and TRBJ2-3; 10 bases match TRBD2. CDR1 and CDR2 from the germline V gene are MNHEY and SVGAGI. V was pared by 6 bases and J by 12 bases, with 12 bases of the junction left unmatched. CDR3 size: 14 residues. CDR3 loop: CASRPSGRAGFQYF. CDR3 nucleotides: TGTGCCAGCAGGCCCAGCGGGAGGGCCGGGTTCCAGTATTTT.

The chain combines TRBV7-9 with TRBJ2-3, with TRBD2 matching over 9 bases. The CDR3 length is 16 residues. V shed 4 bases and J 6 bases; nucleotides not matched to a gene: 11. The germline V gene has CDR1 SEHNR and CDR2 FQNEAQ (reference sequence). In DNA form, the CDR3 reads TGTGCCAGCAGCTGGCTTGGGACTAGCTCCAGGGATACGCAGTATTTT. Translation: CASSWLGTSSRDTQYF. The full variable domain, in which reference TRBV7-9 and TRBJ2-3 provide the parts outside the CDR3, is DTGVSQNPRHKITKRGQNVTFRCDPISEHNRLYWYRQTLGQGPEFLTYFQNEAQLEKSRLLSDRFSAERPKGSFSTLEIQRTEQGDSAMYLCASSWLGTSSRDTQYFGPGTRLTVL.